This TCR beta chain was recovered during a study of T cells in Graves' hyperthyroidism and ophthalmopathy. Study summary: Before any treatment, at initial diagnosis, peripheral blood was collected.

The authors obtained PBMCs from roughly 9.7 ml of fresh peripheral blood. Concerning this clonotype: As yet, its antigen is unknown.

RNA transcripts gave rise to amplified TCR beta CDR3 regions. HTBI primers drove first-round RT-PCR of the TCR CDR3. TCRdb re-called the multiplex PCR reads with MiXCR, one entry per CDR3 protein. Here the sample spans approximately 590,000 distinct CDR3 sequences, approximately 14% being singletons. Study-wide results and caveats: From stable hyperthyroidism, ophthalmopathy was separated by a 13 V-J model.

Germline V CDR1 and CDR2: MNHEY, SMNVEV (reference sequence). There are 17 residues in the CDR3. Trimming removed 5 bases from V and 3 bases from J, with 19 bases in between. Sequences were obtained from blood. This chain uses TRBV27 with TRBJ2-2, with TRBD2 as a possible D gene (6 bases). This TCR derives from a woman aged 25 to 39 with Graves' hyperthyroidism. The CDR3 coding sequence is TGTGCCAGCAGTCTAGACACTAGCATGGCTGACACCGGGGAGCTGTTTTTT. This encodes CASSLDTSMADTGELFF.